Below are 9 T cell receptor beta chains sequenced from a single sample in a study of CD8 T cells in ankylosing spondylitis. TCRdb re-derived calls from the 5' RACE reads in MiXCR, one entry per CDR3 protein. Among about 220,000 distinct CDR3 sequences listed, 15% to 20% were seen once. Antigens of these TCRs are unknown. Regarding the study as a whole: Blood from ankylosing spondylitis patients appeared to carry a characteristic eight-variant TCR beta motif.

Material for sequencing was blood, either unsorted or a sorted T cell fraction (not recorded which). All receptors come from a male donor with ankylosing spondylitis.

The rearrangement joins TRBV5-1 to TRBJ2-1; 11 bases align to TRBD2. After removal of 2 bases from V and 0 bases from J, the junction contained 16 bases not matched to a gene. CDR1 is SGHRS, CDR2 YFSETQ, per germline. The CDR3 consists of 21 residues. The CDR3 nucleotides are TGCGCCAGCAGCTTAAGAGCCCCGGGACTAGCGGACGTGAGCTCCTACAATGAGCAGTTCTTC. Amino acid sequence: CASSLRAPGLADVSSYNEQFF.

This clonotype came up a few times. The chain carries TRBV7-3 and TRBJ2-1; D uncertain. V gave up 2 bases and J gave up 1 base, with 12 bases separating them. CDR3 length: 16 residues. Germline V CDR1 and CDR2: SGHTA, FQGTGA. CDR3 residues: CASSLDGSLSYNEQFF. CDR3 nucleotide sequence: TGTGCCAGCAGCTTAGATGGGTCCCTATCCTACAATGAGCAGTTCTTC.

J is TRBJ1-2 and V is TRBV5-6, with D unclear. Germline V lookup: CDR1 SGHDT, CDR2 YYEEEE. This CDR3 is built from 14 residues. V lost 0 bases and J 4 bases, leaving 10 bases between the germline ends. This CDR3 is CASSLEGSIYGYTF. CDR3 DNA: TGTGCCAGCAGCTTGGAGGGATCTATCTATGGCTACACCTTC. The full variable domain, rest sourced from reference TRBV5-6 and TRBJ1-2, is DAGVTQSPTHLIKTRGQQVTLRCSPKSGHDTVSWYQQALGQGPQFIFQYYEEEERQRGNFPDRFSGHQFPNYSSELNVNALLLGDSALYLCASSLEGSIYGYTFGSGTRLTVV.

This clonotype has a handful of counts. The V and J genes are TRBV5-1 and TRBJ2-2; 8 bases agree with TRBD1. Germline V gives CDR1 SGHRS, CDR2 YFSETQ. This CDR3 comprises 15 residues. The V and J ends lost 4 bases and 0 bases, in that order; junction bases with no gene match: 2. CDR3 sequence reads: CASSLQGANTGELFF. The DNA for the CDR3 is TGCGCCAGCAGCCTACAGGGGGCGAACACCGGGGAGCTGTTTTTT.

The gene calls are TRBV29-1 and TRBJ2-7; 8 bases are shared with TRBD2. The CDR3 runs to 16 residues. Germline loops: CDR1 SQVTM, CDR2 ANQGSEA. The V segment lost 6 bases and the J segment 3 bases; nucleotides outside the gene matches: 16. The CDR3 sequence: CSVAPSPSGSLYEQYF. CDR3 coding DNA: TGCAGCGTCGCCCCCTCCCCAAGCGGGAGTCTCTACGAGCAGTACTTC.

In this sample, this clonotype turned up a few times. The chain is built from TRBV27 and TRBJ1-2, with D perhaps TRBD1 (6 bases). Trimming shortened V by 6 bases and J by 4 bases, and 18 bases separated the two germline ends. There are 15 residues in the CDR3. Germline CDR1 and CDR2: MNHEY and SMNVEV (reference sequence). The CDR3 DNA is TGTGCCAGCAGCCTAAACGGGGTCAGGGGCTATGGCTACACCTTC. It specifies CASSLNGVRGYGYTF.

The rearrangement joins TRBV27 to TRBJ1-5; D remains ambiguous. The CDR3 extends over 15 amino acids. V gave up 4 bases and J gave up 6 bases, with 16 bases separating them. Germline V gives CDR1 MNHEY, CDR2 SMNVEV (reference sequence). The CDR3 DNA sequence: TGTGCCAGCAGTTCGTTACCGATTACCGGTCAGCCCCAGCATTTT. Translated: CASSSLPITGQPQHF.

J is TRBJ2-5 and V is TRBV3-1, with no clear D. Trimming removed 4 bases at V and 0 bases at J, with 9 bases between. The CDR3 is 14 amino acids. Germline CDR1 reads LGHDT; CDR2 reads YNNKEL (reference sequence). The CDR3 sequence: CASSRNGYQETQYF. In nucleotides, the CDR3 is TGTGCCAGCAGCCGGAACGGCTACCAAGAGACCCAGTACTTC.

The chain uses TRBV4-1 and TRBJ1-2, with D unclear. Trimming took 4 bases from V and 8 from J, leaving 17 bases between them. The CDR3 is 14 residues long. Germline values: CDR1 MGHRA, CDR2 YSYEKL. CDR3 DNA: TGCGCCAGCAGCCCCGCCACCTCGGTCGGCGGCTACACCTTC. It encodes CASSPATSVGGYTF.